Shown below are 4 T cell receptor beta chains from a single sample sequenced in a study of response to subunit inactivated influenza vaccine. Using its own MiXCR run on the RT-PCR reads, TCRdb lists one record per CDR3 protein. The data hold about 780,000 distinct CDR3 sequences, with roughly 18% observed a single time. This sample comprised PBMCs from blood, obtained 4 to 6 days after vaccination. The receptor set was obtained from a man aged 50-60 years who received an inactivated influenza vaccine.

This clonotype came up a few times. The genes are TRBV11-2 and TRBJ2-1, with 7 bases fitting TRBD1. The CDR3 is 13 residues long. The V gene's germline CDR1 is SGHAT and CDR2 FQNNGV. V dropped 5 bases and J dropped 8; count of bases not matched to a gene: 6. CDR3 sequence reads: CASSRTGKDEQFF. The CDR3 DNA sequence: TGTGCCAGCAGCCGGACAGGTAAGGATGAGCAGTTCTTC.

The V and J genes are TRBV6-1 and TRBJ2-1; D perhaps matches TRBD1 (5 bases). CDR3 length equals 14 residues. V was clipped by 6 bases and J by 6 bases, with 15 bases between them. The V gene's germline CDR1 is MNHNS and CDR2 SASEGT. The CDR3 DNA is TGTGCCAGCAGCTTCGGACAAAGTTCCAATGAGCAGTTCTTC. It translates to CASSFGQSSNEQFF.

This clonotype appeared many times. J is TRBJ2-7 and V is TRBV9; 9 bases align to TRBD1. Germline V gene sequence: CDR1 SGDLS, CDR2 YYNGEE. Losses at the gene ends were 3 bases for V and 5 bases for J; bases not matched to a gene: 6. The CDR3 consists of 14 residues. In DNA, the CDR3 is TGTGCCAGCAGCGCGGGACAGGGTTCGAACGAGCAGTACTTC. This codes for CASSAGQGSNEQYF.

This clonotype was counted ten times or more. The gene calls are TRBV29-1 and TRBJ2-1; TRBD1 matches at 8 bases. The V segment lost 3 bases and the J segment 13 bases; nucleotides outside the gene matches: 11. From germline, CDR1 is SQVTM and CDR2 ANQGSEA. There are 13 residues in the CDR3. The CDR3 DNA reads as TGCAGCGTTGAGATTCCGGGACAGGCCCCTCAGTTCTTC. Its translation: CSVEIPGQAPQFF.